One sample yielded the 32 T cell receptor beta chains listed below, sequenced in a study of CDR3 diversity in severe acne. MiXCR, applied by TCRdb to the PCR reads, yields one record per CDR3 protein. Of under 100,000 distinct CDR3 sequences in the sample, about 48% were seen once. The sample comprised blood. These receptors were taken from a male donor in good health, serving as a control.

This chain joins TRBV3-1 and TRBJ2-5, with 8 positions matching TRBD2. From germline, CDR1 is LGHDT and CDR2 YNNKEL (reference sequence). V lost 2 bases and J lost 4; bases outside the gene matches: 0. The CDR3 sequence is 13 residues long. The CDR3 loop reads CASSQREGETQYF. The CDR3 DNA reads as TGTGCCAGCAGCCAACGGGAGGGAGAGACCCAGTACTTC.

The chain uses TRBV6-5 and TRBJ2-7; no reliable D call. Germline CDR1 is MNHEY and CDR2 is SVGAGI. The CDR3 runs 12 residues. V lost 4 bases and J lost 5, with 9 bases in between. CDR3 DNA: TGTGCCAGCAGTTTCCCCCCGCACGAGCAGTACTTC. Translation gives CASSFPPHEQYF.

Of note for this clonotype: The germline gene is not matched at one end of the junction; a read error may be the cause. The J gene is TRBJ1-1, the V gene TRBV7-2, with D possibly TRBD1 on 5 matching bases. The germline V gene has CDR1 SGHTA and CDR2 FQGNSA. This CDR3 is built from 14 residues. In DNA form, the CDR3 reads TGTGGCAGCAGCCTAGATGGGGGAGTAACTGAAGCTTTCTTT. Amino acid sequence: CGSSLDGGVTEAFF.

The V call is TRBV24-1, the J call TRBJ1-2; 8 nucleotides align to TRBD1. Per the germline V gene, CDR1 is KGHDR and CDR2 is SFDVKD. V trimming: 4 bases; J trimming: 2 bases; junction bases outside the gene matches: 5. CDR3 length equals 15 residues. CDR3 sequence (DNA): TGTGCCACCAGTGAACCGGGACAGGAAAACTATGGCTACACCTTC. Encoded protein: CATSEPGQENYGYTF.

This clonotype was counted a single time. This rearrangement joins TRBV10-3 to TRBJ2-1; D gene unclear. Germline CDR1 is ENHRY and CDR2 is SYGVKD. Trimming removed 2 bases at V and 5 bases at J, with 19 bases between. The CDR3 covers 17 residues. CDR3 residues: CAISEASRGRVDNEQFF. CDR3 coding DNA: TGTGCCATCAGTGAGGCATCACGCGGAAGAGTCGACAATGAGCAGTTCTTC.

The chain joins TRBV7-9 to TRBJ2-5; TRBD1 matches at 9 bases. CDR1 SEHNR and CDR2 FQNEAQ come from the germline V gene (reference sequence). V shed 6 bases, J shed 2 bases, and the junction held 10 bases outside the gene matches. This CDR3 contains 16 residues. The CDR3 bases are TGTGCCAGCAGACCCACTGACAGGGGGTCGCAAGAGACCCAGTACTTC. It codes for CASRPTDRGSQETQYF. Variable domain in full (rest from reference TRBV7-9 and TRBJ2-5): DTGVSQNPRHKITKRGQNVTFRCDPISEHNRLYWYRQTLGQGPEFLTYFQNEAQLEKSRLLSDRFSAERPKGSFSTLEIQRTEQGDSAMYLCASRPTDRGSQETQYFGPGTRLLVL.

This sequence joins TRBV19 and TRBJ1-5; the D gene is possibly TRBD1 (5 bases). The CDR3 length is 15 residues. CDR1 and CDR2 from the germline V gene are LNHDA and SQIVND (reference sequence). With 1 base removed from V and 7 bases from J, the gap between germline ends came to 14 bases. CDR3 amino acids: CASSIVRQGDQPQHF. The CDR3 DNA follows: TGTGCCAGTAGTATAGTGCGGCAGGGAGACCAGCCCCAGCATTTT.

CDR3 in DNA: TGTGCCAGCAGCTTAGTAGAGAACAGTCCCTACGAGCAGTACTTC. This sequence encodes CASSLVENSPYEQYF. J is TRBJ2-7 and V is TRBV7-9; D call uncertain. V lost 1 base, J lost 2 bases, and 12 bases lay in between. Germline assignment: CDR1 SEHNR and CDR2 FQNEAQ (reference sequence). CDR3 length: 15 amino acids.

The chain combines TRBV24-1 with TRBJ2-2; D possibly corresponds to TRBD1 (5 bases). CDR1 and CDR2 (germline): KGHDR, SFDVKD. The CDR3 is 11 residues long. The CDR3 DNA is TGTGCTTCCGGACAATTCGGGGAGCTGTTTTTT. Its protein product is CASGQFGELFF.

This chain uses TRBV10-3 with TRBJ1-1; 9 bases align to TRBD1. Germline V gene sequence: CDR1 ENHRY, CDR2 SYGVKD. The CDR3 sequence is 15 residues long. V dropped 10 bases and J dropped 3; count of bases not matched to a gene: 12. The CDR3 DNA reads TGTGCCAGCGGTCGCGAACAGGGGGCGGACACTGAAGCTTTCTTT. Protein: CASGREQGADTEAFF.

This clonotype came up once. The chain combines TRBV6-4 with TRBJ1-4; D gene uncertain. The length of the CDR3 is 16 residues. Germline assignment: CDR1 MRHNA and CDR2 SNTAGT. Trimming cost V 4 bases and J 8 bases, with 20 bases left between them. This chain's CDR3 is CASSALSRGTREKLFF. In DNA, the CDR3 is TGTGCCAGCAGTGCCCTGAGTCGGGGAACGCGCGAAAAACTGTTTTTT.

The V call is TRBV5-1, the J call TRBJ2-7, with a weak D call TRBD2 (5 bases). V was cut by 4 bases and J by 4 bases, with 12 bases left in between. The germline V gene encodes CDR1 SGHRS and CDR2 YFSETQ. The CDR3 spans 13 residues. CDR3 nucleotide sequence: TGCGCCAGCAGCCGCGTCGGAGGTTACGAGCAGTACTTC. Translated: CASSRVGGYEQYF.

J is TRBJ2-5 and V is TRBV24-1; a possible D gene is TRBD1 (5 bases). Trimming took 7 bases from V and 5 from J, leaving 13 bases between them. This CDR3 contains 13 residues. CDR1 and CDR2 (germline): KGHDR, SFDVKD. Written as DNA, the CDR3 is TGTGCCACCAGAAGGGGTACCGGGGAGACCCAGTACTTC. Its translation is CATRRGTGETQYF.

The chain uses TRBV12-5 and TRBJ2-7; 10 bases are a match to TRBD2. This CDR3 comprises 15 residues. J lost 4 bases, V lost 7 bases, and 10 bases had no gene match. Germline V gene data show CDR1 as LGHNT and CDR2 as FRNRAP. CDR3 bases: TGTGCTAGTGTCCCGTTAGCGGGAGGTAGATACGAGCAGTACTTC. This codes for CASVPLAGGRYEQYF. Based on the CDR3 plus reference TRBV12-5 and TRBJ2-7, the full variable domain is DARVTQTPRHKVTEMGQEVTMRCQPILGHNTVFWYRQTMMQGLELLAYFRNRAPLDDSGMPKDRFSAEMPDATLATLKIQPSEPRDSAVYFCASVPLAGGRYEQYFGPGTRLTVT.

The chain has TRBV29-1 and TRBJ2-7; possible D gene TRBD2, 5 bases. V lost 7 bases to trimming and J lost 2 bases, with 6 bases between them. Germline loops: CDR1 SQVTM, CDR2 ANQGSEA. The CDR3 runs to 10 residues. The CDR3, as DNA: TGCAGCGGGCGGGCCTACGAGCAGTACTTC. It encodes CSGRAYEQYF.

The chain combines TRBV6-5 with TRBJ1-2; a possible D gene is TRBD1 (6 bases). The germline CDR1 and CDR2 sequences are MNHEY and SVGAGI. The germline V and J ends were trimmed by 6 bases and 8 bases, with 19 bases remaining between them. This CDR3 region has 14 residues. CDR3 residues: CASSRTQQGRGYTF. The CDR3 nucleotides read TGTGCCAGCAGCCGGACCCAACAGGGTCGCGGCTACACCTTC.

A remark on this clonotype: A much larger clone sits a single nucleotide away, making a read error possible. The V gene is TRBV2, the J gene TRBJ2-7, with D unclear. The CDR3 contains 10 residues. Germline loops: CDR1 SNHLY, CDR2 FYNNEI. CDR3 sequence (DNA): TGTGCCGGCAGTTTATACGAGCAGTACTTC. Its translation is CAGSLYEQYF.

The sample holds many counts of this clonotype. This rearrangement joins TRBV29-1 to TRBJ1-2; no reliable D call. The length of the CDR3 is 12 residues. V was clipped by 5 bases and J by 4 bases, with 11 bases between them. Germline lookup yields CDR1 SQVTM and CDR2 ANQGSEA. The CDR3 bases are TGCAGCGTTTCTCTACAAAGCTATGGCTACACCTTC. This translates into CSVSLQSYGYTF.

This clonotype was seen a handful of times. This sequence joins TRBV4-1 and TRBJ2-7; TRBD1 aligns across 9 bases. Germline trimming cut 1 base from V and 2 bases from J; bases unmatched to any gene: 3. The CDR3 covers 15 residues. The V gene's germline CDR1 is MGHRA and CDR2 YSYEKL. CDR3 protein: CASSQGTGDAYEQYF. In DNA form, the CDR3 reads TGCGCCAGCAGCCAAGGGACAGGGGATGCCTACGAGCAGTACTTC.

Regarding this clonotype: The CDR3 carries no conserved terminal phenylalanine or tryptophan, so it likely arises from a read error. The DNA is omitted, as the CDR3 cannot be located on it reliably, and the CDR3 follows TCRdb's listing. J is TRBJ2-3 and V is TRBV20-1; the D call of TRBD2 is as the table states it, not checked on the DNA. Germline lookup yields CDR1 DFQATT and CDR2 SNEGSKA (reference sequence). Inclusive of both ends, the CDR3 amounts to 11 amino acids. The CDR3 region is CSASSGVPSQV.

V and J are TRBV6-6 and TRBJ1-1; D remains unclear. Germline assignment: CDR1 MNHNY and CDR2 SVGAGI (reference sequence). The CDR3 extends over 15 amino acids. Trimming removed 3 bases at V and 0 bases at J, with 11 bases between. The CDR3 DNA reads TGTGCCAGCAGTTATCTCGGGCAGGTGAACACTGAAGCTTTCTTT. This gives the protein CASSYLGQVNTEAFF.

This clonotype was found a few times. The chain carries TRBV7-9 and TRBJ1-2; a weak D match, TRBD1 (5 bases). Looked up from germline, CDR1 is SEHNR and CDR2 is FQNEAQ (reference sequence). Trimming removed 7 bases at V and 4 bases at J, with 22 bases between. The CDR3 has 16 residues. CDR3 sequence reads: CASTPPPGPDTYGYTF. The CDR3 DNA is TGTGCCAGCACCCCTCCCCCGGGACCAGACACCTATGGCTACACCTTC.

Turning to this clonotype: This is likely a read error, given that the CDR3 carries no conserved phenylalanine or tryptophan at its end. The DNA is left out, because the CDR3 cannot be placed on it with certainty; the CDR3 is given as TCRdb lists it. This chain joins TRBV5-4 and TRBJ1-1; the table's D gene call, TRBD1, was not cross checked with the DNA. The length of the CDR3 is 9 amino acids, counting both ends. Per germline, CDR1 SGHNT and CDR2 YYREEE (reference sequence). The CDR3 loop is CASSQEKGG.

The chain combines TRBV7-2 with TRBJ2-1; D possibly corresponds to TRBD2 (5 bases). The CDR3 spans 14 residues. Trimming took 1 base from V and 5 from J, leaving 9 bases between them. The germline CDR1 and CDR2 sequences are SGHTA and FQGNSA. The CDR3 DNA reads as TGTGCCAGCAGCTTAGATGGGAGCGACAATGAGCAGTTCTTC. Translated: CASSLDGSDNEQFF.

Points on this clonotype: A read error may explain this, as a much larger clone is one base away. The chain carries TRBV5-6 and TRBJ2-4, with D perhaps matching TRBD1 (6 bases). V shed 6 bases and J shed 11 bases, with 24 bases lying between them. CDR1 is SGHDT and CDR2 is YYEEEE in the germline V gene. This CDR3 spans 15 amino acids. As DNA, the CDR3 is TGTGCCAGCACCTTTCTCGGGACACACAAGAACGTTCAGTACTTC. It encodes CASTFLGTHKNVQYF.

As concerns this clonotype: The junction and the germline gene differ at one end; a read error may be behind it. The chain employs TRBV30 and TRBJ2-1; the match to TRBD2 covers 8 bases. The CDR3 is made up of 13 amino acids. From germline, CDR1 is GTSNPN and CDR2 SVGIG (reference sequence). CDR3 coding DNA: TGTGCCTGGTTTGGGGACGGGAGGGGTGAGCGGTTCTTC. This gives the protein CAWFGDGRGERFF. The whole variable domain, remainder taken from reference TRBV30 and TRBJ2-1, is SQTIHQWPATLVQPVGSPLSLECTVEGTSNPNLYWYRQAAGRGLQLLFYSVGIGQISSEVPQNLSASRPQDRQFILSSKKLLLSDSGFYLCAWFGDGRGERFFGPGTRLTVL.

This clonotype has a handful of counts. The chain uses TRBV2 and TRBJ1-2; D is uncertain. V gave up 4 bases and J gave up 7 bases, with 13 bases separating them. CDR3 length: 13 amino acids. The germline CDR1 and CDR2 sequences are SNHLY and FYNNEI. The CDR3 is CASSVVAGGGYTF. The CDR3 DNA follows: TGTGCCAGCAGTGTGGTGGCGGGCGGTGGCTACACCTTC.

V and J are TRBV2 and TRBJ1-1; D is unresolved. V was shortened by 6 bases and J by 11 bases, with 13 bases between the two germline ends. The length of the CDR3 is 11 residues. Germline lookup yields CDR1 SNHLY and CDR2 FYNNEI. The CDR3 DNA sequence: TGTGCCAGCAGACCCGTGACTATTGCTTTCTTT. Translated: CASRPVTIAFF. The complete variable domain, with remaining parts taken from reference TRBV2 and TRBJ1-1, reads EPEVTQTPSHQVTQMGQEVILRCVPISNHLYFYWYRQILGQKVEFLVSFYNNEISEKSEIFDDQFSVERPDGSNFTLKIRSTKLEDSAMYFCASRPVTIAFFGQGTRLTVV.

This clonotype occurred a few times. At one of its ends the junction is not consistent with the germline gene, which may arise from a read error. V usage is TRBV9 and J usage is TRBJ2-2, with 8 nucleotides matching TRBD2. CDR1 and CDR2 (germline): SGDLS, YYNGEE. The CDR3 extends over 17 amino acids. This chain's CDR3 is CAGSVAGAGVNTGELFF. DNA for the CDR3: TGTGCCGGCAGCGTAGCTGGAGCGGGGGTGAACACCGGGGAGCTGTTTTTT. The full variable domain, rest sourced from reference TRBV9 and TRBJ2-2, is DSGVTQTPKHLITATGQRVTLRCSPRSGDLSVYWYQQSLDQGLQFLIQYYNGEERAKGNILERFSAQQFPDLHSELNLSSLELGDSALYFCAGSVAGAGVNTGELFFGEGSRLTVL.

This chain joins TRBV20-1 and TRBJ2-7; 13 bases fit TRBD2. Trimming cost V 0 bases and J 2 bases; bases outside gene matches: 4. The CDR3 has 16 amino acids. CDR1 is DFQATT, CDR2 SNEGSKA, per germline (reference sequence). CDR3 nucleotide sequence: TGCAGTGCTAGAGATACCGGACTAGCGGGGGCCTACGAGCAGTACTTC. Amino acid sequence: CSARDTGLAGAYEQYF.

This chain links TRBV20-1 with TRBJ2-7; D possibly corresponds to TRBD2 (5 bases). The DNA end is a closer match to TRBJ2-1, so the J assignment may be wrong. CDR3 length: 13 amino acids. The germline V gene encodes CDR1 DFQATT and CDR2 SNEGSKA (reference sequence). The CDR3 loop is CSAERTTNNEQFF. In DNA form, the CDR3 reads TGCAGTGCTGAGCGGACCACGAACAATGAGCAGTTCTTC.

The gene calls are TRBV6-5 and TRBJ2-7, with TRBD1 matching over 11 bases. Germline V lookup: CDR1 MNHEY, CDR2 SVGAGI. V gave up 4 bases and J gave up 5 bases; unmatched junction bases: 10. The length of the CDR3 is 16 residues. CDR3 nucleotide sequence: TGTGCCAGCAGTTTCACCGGACAGGGGGCTAGCGACGAGCAGTACTTC. Its translation is CASSFTGQGASDEQYF.